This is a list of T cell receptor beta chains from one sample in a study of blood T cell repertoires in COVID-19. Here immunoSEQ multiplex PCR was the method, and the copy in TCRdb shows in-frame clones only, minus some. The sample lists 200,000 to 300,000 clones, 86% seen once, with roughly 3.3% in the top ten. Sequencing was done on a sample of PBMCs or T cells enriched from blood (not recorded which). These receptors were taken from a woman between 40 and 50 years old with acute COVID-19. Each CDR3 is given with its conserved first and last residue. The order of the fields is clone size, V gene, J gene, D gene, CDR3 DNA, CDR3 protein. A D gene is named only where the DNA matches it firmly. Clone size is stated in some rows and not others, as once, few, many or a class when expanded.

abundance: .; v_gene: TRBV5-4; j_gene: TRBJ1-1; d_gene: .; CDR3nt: TGTGCCAGCAGCTTCCTGGGAGTTCTGAACACTGAAGCTTTCTTT; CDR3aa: CASSFLGVLNTEAFF
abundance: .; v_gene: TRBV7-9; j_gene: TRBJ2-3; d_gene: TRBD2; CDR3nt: TGTGCCAGCAGCTTAGACTCCGCCGGGACTAACACAGATACGCAGTATTTT; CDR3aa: CASSLDSAGTNTDTQYF
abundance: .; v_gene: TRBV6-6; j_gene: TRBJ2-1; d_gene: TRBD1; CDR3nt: TGTGCCAGCAGTCTTTATAACAGGGGCCAATCCTACAATGAGCAGTTCTTC; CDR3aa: CASSLYNRGQSYNEQFF
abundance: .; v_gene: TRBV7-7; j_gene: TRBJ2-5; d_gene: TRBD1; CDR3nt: TGTGCTAGCAGCACATCAGAAGGGGGCTACTTCCAAGAGACCCAGTACTTC; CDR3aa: CASSTSEGGYFQETQYF
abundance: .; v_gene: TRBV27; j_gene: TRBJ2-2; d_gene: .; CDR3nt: TGTGCCAGCAGTAGGTCAGGTCCCTTACCCGGGGAGCTGTTTTTT; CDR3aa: CASSRSGPLPGELFF
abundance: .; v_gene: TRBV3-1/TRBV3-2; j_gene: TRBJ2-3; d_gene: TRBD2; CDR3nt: TGTGCCAGCAGCCAGACAAGGACTAGAACAGATACGCAGTATTTT; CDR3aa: CASSQTRTRTDTQYF
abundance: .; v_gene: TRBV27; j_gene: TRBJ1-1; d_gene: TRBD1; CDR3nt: TGTGCCAGCTCCGGGACAGGGGACACGAACACTGAAGCTTTCTTT; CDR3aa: CASSGTGDTNTEAFF
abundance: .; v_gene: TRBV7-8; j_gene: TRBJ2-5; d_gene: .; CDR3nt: TGTGCCAGCAGCTTGAGCGGTTGGCCCGAAGAGACCCAGTACTTC; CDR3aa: CASSLSGWPEETQYF
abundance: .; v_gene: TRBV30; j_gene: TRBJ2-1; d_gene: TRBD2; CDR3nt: TGTGCCTGGAGTGTAGAAGCGGGAGGGCCCTATGAGCAGTTCTTC; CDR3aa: CAWSVEAGGPYEQFF
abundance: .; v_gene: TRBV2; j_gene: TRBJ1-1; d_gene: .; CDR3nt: TGTGCCAGCAGTTCTAGCTGGAAGGCTTTCTTT; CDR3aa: CASSSSWKAFF
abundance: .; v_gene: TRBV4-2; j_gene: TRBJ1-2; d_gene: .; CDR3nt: TGTGCCAGCAGCCAAGATAGGGACTTTGGCTACACCTTC; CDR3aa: CASSQDRDFGYTF
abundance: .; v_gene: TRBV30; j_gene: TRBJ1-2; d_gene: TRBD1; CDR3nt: TGTGCCTGGTACAGGACAGGGACGCGAGGCTACACCTTC; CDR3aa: CAWYRTGTRGYTF
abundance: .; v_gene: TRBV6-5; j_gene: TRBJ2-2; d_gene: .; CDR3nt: TGTGCCAGCACCTCTCTTCTCAGCGGGGAGCTGTTTTTT; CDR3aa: CASTSLLSGELFF
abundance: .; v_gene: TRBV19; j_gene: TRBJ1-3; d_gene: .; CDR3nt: TGTGCCAGTAGTATTTTAACTTTTGCTGGAAACACCATATATTTT; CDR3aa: CASSILTFAGNTIYF
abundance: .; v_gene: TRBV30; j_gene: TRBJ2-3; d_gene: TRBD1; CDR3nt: TGTGCCTGGAGTAGACAGGGAGTTTCAGATACGCAGTATTTT; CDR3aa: CAWSRQGVSDTQYF
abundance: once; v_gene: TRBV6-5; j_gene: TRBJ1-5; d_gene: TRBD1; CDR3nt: TGTGCCAGCAGTCTGCAGGGGGCTTTTCAGCCCCAGCATTTT; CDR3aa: CASSLQGAFQPQHF
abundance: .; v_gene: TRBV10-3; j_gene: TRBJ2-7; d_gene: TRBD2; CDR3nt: TGTGCCATCAGTCCGGGAGGAAACGAGCAGTACTTC; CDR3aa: CAISPGGNEQYF